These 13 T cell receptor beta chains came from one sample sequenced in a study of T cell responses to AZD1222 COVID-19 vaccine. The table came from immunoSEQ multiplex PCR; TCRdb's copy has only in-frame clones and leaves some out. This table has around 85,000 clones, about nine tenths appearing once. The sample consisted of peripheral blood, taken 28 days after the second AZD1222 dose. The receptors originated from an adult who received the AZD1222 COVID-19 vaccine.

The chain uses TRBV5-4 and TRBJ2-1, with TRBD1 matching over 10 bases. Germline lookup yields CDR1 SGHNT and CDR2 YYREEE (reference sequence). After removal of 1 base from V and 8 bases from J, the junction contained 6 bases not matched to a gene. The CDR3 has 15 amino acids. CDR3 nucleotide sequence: TGTGCCAGCAGCTTGTCGACAGGGGGCTGGGATGAGCAGTTCTTC. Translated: CASSLSTGGWDEQFF.

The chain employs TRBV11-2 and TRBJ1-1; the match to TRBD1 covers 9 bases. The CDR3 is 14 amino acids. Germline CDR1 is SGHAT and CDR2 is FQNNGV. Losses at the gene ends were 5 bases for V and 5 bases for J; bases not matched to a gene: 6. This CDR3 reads CASSTRQGVTEAFF. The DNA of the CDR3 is TGTGCCAGCAGCACTCGACAGGGGGTAACTGAAGCTTTCTTT.

The CDR3 DNA reads TGTGCCAGCAGCGGTCCGGGACAGGGGCGTCCCCAGAACACCGGGGAGCTGTTTTTT. It codes for CASSGPGQGRPQNTGELFF. J is TRBJ2-2 and V is TRBV19; 10 bases agree with TRBD1. J gave up 1 base and V 9 bases, and 17 bases lay outside the gene matches. Germline V gene data show CDR1 as LNHDA and CDR2 as SQIVND (reference sequence). The CDR3 loop spans 19 amino acids.

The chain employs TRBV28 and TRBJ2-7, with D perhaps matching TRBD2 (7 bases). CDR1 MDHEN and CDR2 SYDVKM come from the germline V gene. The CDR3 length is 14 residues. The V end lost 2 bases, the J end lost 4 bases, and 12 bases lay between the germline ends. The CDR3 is CASSLAGAIYEQYF. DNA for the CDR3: TGTGCCAGCAGTTTAGCGGGGGCCATATACGAGCAGTACTTC.

In nucleotides, the CDR3 is TGTGCCACCAGTGATTCGGACTTAGAAAGTCACACCTTC. This translates into CATSDSDLESHTF. V is TRBV24-1 and J is TRBJ1-2; D is ambiguous. CDR3 length: 13 residues. CDR1 is KGHDR, CDR2 SFDVKD, per germline. V was shortened by 2 bases and J by 12 bases, with 15 bases between the two germline ends.

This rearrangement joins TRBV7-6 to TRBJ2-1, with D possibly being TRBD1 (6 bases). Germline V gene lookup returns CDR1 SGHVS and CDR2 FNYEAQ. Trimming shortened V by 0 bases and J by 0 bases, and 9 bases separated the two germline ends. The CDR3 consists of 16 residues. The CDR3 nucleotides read TGTGCCAGCAGCTTAGCGGGGGCGGGCTCCTACAATGAGCAGTTCTTC. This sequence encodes CASSLAGAGSYNEQFF.

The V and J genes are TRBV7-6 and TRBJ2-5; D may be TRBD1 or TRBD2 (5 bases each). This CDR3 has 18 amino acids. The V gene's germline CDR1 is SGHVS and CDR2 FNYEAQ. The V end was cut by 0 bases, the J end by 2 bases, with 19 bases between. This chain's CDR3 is CASSLAPWGIVGQETQYF. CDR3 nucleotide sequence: TGTGCCAGCAGCTTAGCCCCGTGGGGGATAGTTGGGCAAGAGACCCAGTACTTC.

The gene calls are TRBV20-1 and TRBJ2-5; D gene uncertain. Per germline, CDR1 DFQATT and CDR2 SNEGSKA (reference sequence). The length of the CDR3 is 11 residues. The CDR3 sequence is CSSPQQETQYF. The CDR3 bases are TGCTCGTCCCCACAACAAGAGACCCAGTACTTC.

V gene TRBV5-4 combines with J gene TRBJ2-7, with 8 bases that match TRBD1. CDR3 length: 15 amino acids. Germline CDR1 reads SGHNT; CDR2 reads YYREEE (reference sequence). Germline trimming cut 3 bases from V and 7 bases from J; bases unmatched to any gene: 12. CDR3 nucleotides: TGTGCCAGCAGCTCGCAGGGGGCGTCTCTCTGGGAGCAGTACTTC. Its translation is CASSSQGASLWEQYF.

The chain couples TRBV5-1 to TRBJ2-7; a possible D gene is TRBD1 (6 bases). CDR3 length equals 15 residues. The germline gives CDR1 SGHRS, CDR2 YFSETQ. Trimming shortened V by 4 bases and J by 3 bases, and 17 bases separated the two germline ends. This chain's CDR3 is CASSLPTGRVYEQYF. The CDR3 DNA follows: TGCGCCAGCAGCCTCCCGACAGGTAGAGTCTACGAGCAGTACTTC.

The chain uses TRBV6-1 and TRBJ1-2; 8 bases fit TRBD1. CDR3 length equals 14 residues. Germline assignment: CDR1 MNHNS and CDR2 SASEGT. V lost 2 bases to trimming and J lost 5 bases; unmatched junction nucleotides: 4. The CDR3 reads CASSESDRGYGYTF. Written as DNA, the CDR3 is TGTGCCAGCAGTGAATCTGACAGGGGATATGGCTACACCTTC.

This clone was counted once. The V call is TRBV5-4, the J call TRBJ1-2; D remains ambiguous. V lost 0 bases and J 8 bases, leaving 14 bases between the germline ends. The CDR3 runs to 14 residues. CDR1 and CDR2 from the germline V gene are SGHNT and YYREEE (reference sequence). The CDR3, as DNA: TGTGCCAGCAGCTTGGGTTGGACCGACGCAGGCTACACCTTC. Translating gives CASSLGWTDAGYTF.

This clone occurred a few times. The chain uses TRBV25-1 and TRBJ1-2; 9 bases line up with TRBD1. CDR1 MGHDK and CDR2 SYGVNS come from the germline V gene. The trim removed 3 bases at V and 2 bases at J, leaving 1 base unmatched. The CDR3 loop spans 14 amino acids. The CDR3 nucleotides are TGTGCCAGCAGTGATGGGACAGGGAACTATGGCTACACCTTC. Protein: CASSDGTGNYGYTF.